This T cell receptor (beta chain) appears in the sequencing data of a study of blood T cells in healthy people across ages. General study points: Comparison with aged donors showed that long-lived donors had more naive CD4+ cells and higher diversity.

For the second PCR, which ran for roughly 7 to 11 cycles, a sample-barcoded 5' primer and a J-beta primer mix were used. Using its own MiXCR run on the 5' RACE reads, TCRdb lists one record per CDR3 protein. The sample has some 1.5 million distinct CDR3 sequences, 28% seen once. Concerning this clonotype: The antigen remains unidentified.

The source of this sequence is a woman aged 25 to 39 in good health. Sequenced: blood.

The CDR3 sequence: CATSVWGRGNEKLFF. The CDR3 DNA reads as TGTGCCACCAGCGTTTGGGGCAGGGGAAATGAAAAACTGTTTTTT. The chain uses TRBV15 and TRBJ1-4; D perhaps matches TRBD1 (6 bases). The CDR3 is made up of 15 amino acids. CDR1 is LNHNV and CDR2 is YYDKDF in the germline V gene (reference sequence). V was cut by 5 bases and J by 5 bases, with 15 bases left in between. The full variable domain, with the rest looked up from reference TRBV15 and TRBJ1-4, is DAMVIQNPRYQVTQFGKPVTLSCSQTLNHNVMYWYQQKSSQAPKLLFHYYDKDFNNEADTPDNFQSRRPNTSFCFLDIRSPGLGDTAMYLCATSVWGRGNEKLFFGSGTQLSVL.